The 15 T cell receptor beta chains listed next were all sequenced from one sample in a study of cytomegalovirus exposure and HLA in healthy donors. A multiplex PCR was run with 60 Vbeta primers and 13 Jbeta primers. Method: immunoSEQ multiplex PCR; TCRdb's copy keeps in-frame clones and lacks some. The data contain some 96,000 clones, roughly 80% of them seen just once; the ten biggest clones take up roughly 7.1%. Sequenced sample: PBMCs. The receptor set was obtained from a man aged 35-49 years in good health and CMV-seropositive.

This chain joins TRBV15 and TRBJ2-5, with 7 bases lining up with TRBD1. Germline CDR1 and CDR2: LNHNV and YYDKDF (reference sequence). The CDR3 is 15 amino acids. With 5 bases clipped from V and 5 bases from J, the junction kept 11 bases outside the gene matches. As DNA, the CDR3 is TGTGCCACCAGCGGAAAGGGGGCGATCGGGGAGACCCAGTACTTC. Translating gives CATSGKGAIGETQYF.

The chain couples TRBV5-1 to TRBJ1-1, with 12 bases matching TRBD1. V lost 4 bases and J lost 1; bases outside the gene matches: 2. CDR1 is SGHRS, CDR2 YFSETQ, per germline. CDR3 length equals 15 residues. CDR3 protein: CASSRGQGANTEAFF. The CDR3 DNA reads TGCGCCAGCAGCAGGGGACAGGGGGCGAACACTGAAGCTTTCTTT.

This clone was recorded once. The chain employs TRBV7-2 and TRBJ1-4; 10 bases align to TRBD1. Trimming cost V 5 bases and J 8 bases; bases outside gene matches: 11. The CDR3 totals 16 residues. Germline CDR1 is SGHTA and CDR2 is FQGNSA. This CDR3 is CASSAWGTGAVEKLFF. CDR3 nucleotide sequence: TGTGCCAGCAGCGCGTGGGGGACAGGGGCCGTCGAAAAACTGTTTTTT.

For the CDR3, the DNA is TGTGCCAGCAGCCTCGAAGGATCTAGCCGAGTCTACGAGCAGTACTTC. Residues: CASSLEGSSRVYEQYF. The chain couples TRBV11-2 to TRBJ2-5; D is possibly TRBD2 (5 bases). Near its end, the DNA agrees better with TRBJ2-7, so the J call may be wrong. CDR1 and CDR2 from the germline V gene are SGHAT and FQNNGV. This CDR3 spans 16 amino acids.

The rearrangement uses TRBV2 and TRBJ2-7; D gene uncertain. The CDR3 is 13 residues long. Deletions cut 6 bases from V and 6 bases from J, with 15 bases between. Germline V gives CDR1 SNHLY, CDR2 FYNNEI. The CDR3, as DNA: TGTGCCAGCAGATGGGCGCGTCTTAGCGAGCAGTACTTC. Its protein product is CASRWARLSEQYF.

V usage is TRBV10-3 and J usage is TRBJ1-2; TRBD1 matches at 8 bases. The junction had 6 bases not matched to a gene; V was cut back by 4 bases and J by 8 bases. The length of the CDR3 is 13 residues. The germline gives CDR1 ENHRY, CDR2 SYGVKD. The CDR3 DNA sequence: TGTGCCATCAGTGCAGGACAGGGTGACGGCTACACCTTC. This gives the protein CAISAGQGDGYTF.

This clone was found a few times. V and J are TRBV29-1 and TRBJ2-1, with D perhaps matching TRBD2 (6 bases). V lost 3 bases to trimming and J lost 7 bases, with 13 bases between them. The CDR3 runs to 13 residues. CDR1 is SQVTM, CDR2 ANQGSEA, per germline. In DNA form, the CDR3 reads TGCAGCGTTGACCTGGGGAGCGGGAATGAGCAGTTCTTC. Amino acid sequence: CSVDLGSGNEQFF.

The V call is TRBV6-5, the J call TRBJ1-3; 9 positions agree with TRBD1. The CDR3 sequence is 16 residues long. V lost 3 bases and J lost 4; bases outside the gene matches: 7. The germline V gene encodes CDR1 MNHEY and CDR2 SVGAGI. This CDR3 reads CASSYTGGARGNTIYF. CDR3 sequence (DNA): TGTGCCAGCAGTTATACAGGGGGCGCAAGGGGAAACACCATATATTTT.

The J gene is TRBJ1-1, the V gene TRBV5-4; TRBD1 agrees at 7 bases. The CDR3 totals 15 residues. V lost 4 bases and J lost 5; bases outside the gene matches: 11. Germline V CDR1 and CDR2: SGHNT, YYREEE (reference sequence). CDR3 nucleotides: TGTGCCAGCAGCCTACTGCAGGGGGTCTTGACTGAAGCTTTCTTT. Its protein is CASSLLQGVLTEAFF.

The genes are TRBV15 and TRBJ2-2; TRBD2 matches at 7 bases. CDR1 LNHNV and CDR2 YYDKDF come from the germline V gene (reference sequence). This CDR3 has 17 residues. Trimming cost V 0 bases and J 3 bases; bases outside gene matches: 7. CDR3 protein: CATSRDLTSSYTGELFF. DNA of the CDR3: TGTGCCACCAGCAGAGATCTGACTAGCTCCTACACCGGGGAGCTGTTTTTT.

The chain couples TRBV27 to TRBJ1-2; 9 nucleotides match TRBD1. The V segment lost 7 bases and the J segment 1 base; nucleotides outside the gene matches: 4. This CDR3 has 14 residues. Germline V gene lookup returns CDR1 MNHEY and CDR2 SMNVEV (reference sequence). This CDR3 reads CASTTGGGNYGYTF. The CDR3 DNA sequence: TGTGCCAGCACCACAGGGGGCGGTAACTATGGCTACACCTTC.

The V and J genes are TRBV15 and TRBJ1-1, with D maybe TRBD1 (6 bases). The CDR3 is 14 residues long. V was shortened by 6 bases and J by 5 bases, with 16 bases between the two germline ends. Per germline, CDR1 LNHNV and CDR2 YYDKDF (reference sequence). The CDR3: CATSHGGAQTEAFF. For the CDR3, the DNA is TGTGCCACCAGTCACGGGGGGGCGCAGACTGAAGCTTTCTTT.

This chain links TRBV9 with TRBJ1-2; D may be TRBD1 (6 bases). Per germline, CDR1 SGDLS and CDR2 YYNGEE. Trimming took off 0 bases at V and 4 bases at J, with 16 bases between the two ends. CDR3 length: 16 amino acids. This CDR3 reads CASSVGGRGYGYGYTF. CDR3 DNA: TGTGCCAGCAGCGTAGGGGGCAGGGGATATGGCTATGGCTACACCTTC.

This chain joins TRBV7-3 and TRBJ1-1; tentative D call: TRBD1 (6 bases). With 8 bases removed from V and 4 bases from J, the gap between germline ends came to 17 bases. CDR1 and CDR2 (germline): SGHTA, FQGTGA. The CDR3 has 14 residues. The CDR3 region has the DNA TGTGCCAGCCGAATCTCAGGGGTGGGCACTGAAGCTTTCTTT. It codes for CASRISGVGTEAFF.

This chain joins TRBV28 and TRBJ2-7; the match to TRBD2 covers 9 bases. Per germline, CDR1 MDHEN and CDR2 SYDVKM. With 8 bases clipped from V and 3 bases from J, the junction kept 2 bases outside the gene matches. This CDR3 spans 12 amino acids. The CDR3 here is CASASGDYEQYF. In DNA, the CDR3 is TGTGCCAGCGCTAGCGGGGACTACGAGCAGTACTTC.